This TCR beta chain was sequenced during a study of T cells in Graves' hyperthyroidism and ophthalmopathy. The study left out patients who had uncontrolled infection, other autoimmune disease, pregnancy or lactation. This clonotype was recorded at least ten times. There were TCR beta CDR3 regions amplified from RNA transcripts. Initially, a first-round RT-PCR of the TCR CDR3 employed the HTBI primer set. From the multiplex PCR reads, TCRdb called clonotypes with MiXCR, one entry per CDR3 protein. The sample records hundreds of thousands of distinct CDR3 sequences, about 14% being singletons. The origin of this receptor is a woman in her thirties or forties with Graves' ophthalmopathy. Sequencing was performed on blood.

CDR3: CASSHSTMNTEAFF. The CDR3 region has the DNA TGTGCCAGCAGTCACAGCACCATGAACACTGAAGCTTTCTTT. The genes are TRBV12-3 or TRBV12-4 and TRBJ1-1; D is unclear. The CDR3 loop spans 14 amino acids. Trimming took 5 bases from V and 0 from J, leaving 10 bases between them.